This T cell receptor beta chain was recorded in a study of shared clonotypes between healthy human individuals. Sequencing used immunoSEQ multiplex PCR; TCRdb keeps in-frame clones, though not all of them. The repertoire holds about 1 million clones, with about 76% as singletons. General observations from the study: Few donors restricted represented genetic and exposure-history diversity.

This CDR3 comprises 11 residues. The V gene's germline CDR1 is MDHEN and CDR2 SYDVKM. Trimming took off 6 bases at V and 7 bases at J, with 9 bases between the two ends. Notes on this clone: Its antigen is not known.

The sample taken for sequencing was memory CD4+ T cells sorted from blood. Subset: CD45RA-negative fraction. The chain carries TRBV28 and TRBJ1-2, with a tentative D call TRBD1 (5 bases). This receptor was taken from a man between 18 and 35 years old in good health. Written as DNA, the CDR3 is TGTGCCAGCAGCCAGGGTGCTGGCTACACCTTC. Its translation is CASSQGAGYTF.